This T cell receptor (beta chain) was sequenced in a study of T cell responses to AZD1222 COVID-19 vaccine. Trimming cost V 6 bases and J 0 bases, with 15 bases left between them. The CDR3 has 16 amino acids. CDR1 and CDR2 (germline): MGHRA, YSYEKL. A remark on this clone: What it recognizes is unknown.

Points from the study as a whole: Variant regions that are unmutated are reportedly the target of nearly half of spike-specific TCRs. Mapped onto spike, vaccine-associated CD4 TCRs spanned it and were dominant at 160-218 and 743-854. Repertoires were obtained solely post-peak T cell response.

TCRdb's copy holds only in-frame clones and misses some; the assay was immunoSEQ multiplex PCR. The repertoire has 200,000 or so clones, 85% to 90% of them found once; the top ten carry approximately 2.7%. The input for sequencing was peripheral blood, taken on day 0 of MenACWY control vaccination. V usage is TRBV4-1 and J usage is TRBJ1-3; D perhaps matches TRBD1 (5 bases). The receptor was isolated from an adult in good health. The CDR3 nucleotides read TGCGCCAGCAGTAACCTCGGGGGTGGCTCTGGAAACACCATATATTTT. Its protein is CASSNLGGGSGNTIYF.